These 15 T cell receptor beta chains came from one sample sequenced in a study of cytomegalovirus exposure and HLA in healthy donors. A multiplex PCR was run with 60 Vbeta primers and 13 Jbeta primers. Assay: immunoSEQ multiplex PCR; the TCRdb copy retains only in-frame clones and omits some. The table includes tens of thousands of clones, roughly 75% detected once. The sequenced sample was PBMCs. The receptors were sampled from a young woman in good health and CMV-seronegative.

The chain links TRBV6-1 to TRBJ2-6; 10 bases match TRBD1. V gave up 4 bases and J gave up 2 bases; unmatched junction bases: 2. The CDR3 totals 16 residues. Germline V lookup: CDR1 MNHNS, CDR2 SASEGT. The CDR3 reads CASSGGQGTGANVLTF. CDR3 coding DNA: TGTGCCAGCAGTGGGGGACAGGGGACTGGGGCCAACGTCCTGACTTTC.

The DNA for the CDR3 is TGTGCCAGCAGTTTATTCGACGAGCAGTACTTC. This codes for CASSLFDEQYF. The chain combines TRBV28 with TRBJ2-7; D call uncertain. Trimming cost V 1 base and J 5 bases, with 3 bases left between them. The CDR3 consists of 11 residues. Per the germline V gene, CDR1 is MDHEN and CDR2 is SYDVKM.

The rearrangement links TRBV7-9 to TRBJ2-1, with D tentatively TRBD2 (6 bases). The CDR3 consists of 15 residues. V was pared by 6 bases and J by 7 bases, with 19 bases between. Germline V gives CDR1 SEHNR, CDR2 FQNEAQ (reference sequence). This CDR3 reads CASSWKGLTINEQFF. CDR3 coding DNA: TGTGCCAGCAGTTGGAAGGGACTCACTATTAATGAGCAGTTCTTC.

The chain recombines TRBV13 with TRBJ2-7; 8 positions match TRBD2. Germline V gene data show CDR1 as PRHDT and CDR2 as FYEKMQ (reference sequence). V gave up 5 bases and J gave up 3 bases; unmatched junction bases: 15. The CDR3 length is 17 residues. The DNA of the CDR3 is TGTGCCAGCAGCCTTGGCCCTATAGCGGGACCTTTCTACGAGCAGTACTTC. Its protein is CASSLGPIAGPFYEQYF.

The V call is TRBV5-8, the J call TRBJ2-2, with 8 bases fitting TRBD2. CDR3 length equals 15 residues. Looked up from germline, CDR1 is SGHTS and CDR2 is YDEGEE. The J segment lost 3 bases and the V segment lost 2 bases, leaving 3 bases of the junction unmatched. CDR3 DNA: TGTGCCAGCAGCTTTACTAGCGGCTACACCGGGGAGCTGTTTTTT. It is translated as CASSFTSGYTGELFF.

This sequence joins TRBV7-3 and TRBJ2-1, with 7 bases lining up with TRBD2. CDR1 is SGHTA and CDR2 is FQGTGA in the germline V gene. This CDR3 has 11 amino acids. Trimming took 4 bases from V and 10 from J; bases not matched to a gene: 1. The CDR3 sequence is CASSYGGEQFF. DNA for the CDR3: TGTGCCAGCAGCTACGGGGGGGAGCAGTTCTTC.

The V gene is TRBV7-2, the J gene TRBJ1-3; D uncertain. Looked up from germline, CDR1 is SGHTA and CDR2 is FQGNSA. Trimming took 5 bases from V and 4 from J, leaving 3 bases between them. The CDR3 runs 11 residues. The CDR3 here is CASSLGNTIYF. The DNA of the CDR3 is TGTGCCAGCAGCCTCGGAAACACCATATATTTT.

This clone showed up just a few times. The gene calls are TRBV30 and TRBJ2-1; 7 bases line up with TRBD2. This CDR3 has 15 residues. With 2 bases clipped from V and 7 bases from J, the junction kept 11 bases outside the gene matches. Germline V gives CDR1 GTSNPN, CDR2 SVGIG (reference sequence). As DNA, the CDR3 is TGTGCCTGGAGTTCCATACTAGCGTCGGGGAATGAGCAGTTCTTC. As protein: CAWSSILASGNEQFF.

This chain's CDR3 is CASSLVPGTGSNYGYTF. The CDR3 DNA follows: TGTGCCAGCAGCTTAGTCCCGGGTACCGGTTCTAACTATGGCTACACCTTC. The gene calls are TRBV7-2 and TRBJ1-2, with no clear D. Trimming stripped 1 base from V and 0 bases from J, with 15 bases between. The germline V gene has CDR1 SGHTA and CDR2 FQGNSA. This CDR3 has 17 amino acids.

The gene calls are TRBV7-9 and TRBJ1-2; D possibly corresponds to TRBD1 (5 bases). This CDR3 spans 12 amino acids. In germline, CDR1 is SEHNR, CDR2 FQNEAQ (reference sequence). The CDR3 coding sequence is TGTTCCTCTTCGCAGGGTAACTATGGCTACACCTTC. It is translated as CSSSQGNYGYTF.

This clone came up a few times. This chain connects TRBV6-1 to TRBJ1-2; maybe TRBD1 (6 bases). V lost 6 bases and J 9 bases, leaving 17 bases between the germline ends. Germline CDR1 reads MNHNS; CDR2 reads SASEGT. The CDR3 loop spans 13 amino acids. CDR3 sequence reads: CASSETGRSRYTF. Written as DNA, the CDR3 is TGTGCCAGCAGCGAGACAGGTCGAAGCCGCTACACCTTC.

This clone showed up just a few times. This sequence joins TRBV28 and TRBJ2-7, with D possibly being TRBD2 (5 bases). CDR1 is MDHEN, CDR2 SYDVKM, per germline. CDR3 length equals 15 residues. Trimming cost V 4 bases and J 12 bases, with 25 bases left between them. The CDR3 DNA sequence: TGTGCCAGCAGTTCCCCCACAAGCGGACCTCCCGAGGGGTACTTC. As protein: CASSSPTSGPPEGYF.

V gene TRBV27 combines with J gene TRBJ1-6; TRBD1 might be the D (6 bases). The CDR3 spans 16 residues. From germline, CDR1 is MNHEY and CDR2 SMNVEV (reference sequence). V shed 5 bases and J shed 5 bases, with 16 bases lying between them. DNA for the CDR3: TGTGCCAGCAGTCGAGGGGTAAAGGGGGATAATTCACCCCTCCACTTT. Encoded protein: CASSRGVKGDNSPLHF.

This chain links TRBV27 with TRBJ2-5; 10 bases line up with TRBD1. The length of the CDR3 is 14 residues. J was trimmed by 4 bases and V by 4 bases; bases with no gene match: 3. Germline V gene data show CDR1 as MNHEY and CDR2 as SMNVEV (reference sequence). The CDR3 DNA sequence: TGTGCCAGCAGTTCGACAGGGGGCGGAGAGACCCAGTACTTC. Its translation: CASSSTGGGETQYF.

The V call is TRBV9, the J call TRBJ2-1, with D tentatively TRBD2 (6 bases). The CDR3 contains 15 residues. Trimming cost V 4 bases and J 7 bases, with 18 bases left between them. Germline CDR1 SGDLS, CDR2 YYNGEE. The CDR3 DNA follows: TGTGCCAGCAGCCCCTGGGACTCGAACTTTAATGAGCAGTTCTTC. It yields the protein CASSPWDSNFNEQFF.